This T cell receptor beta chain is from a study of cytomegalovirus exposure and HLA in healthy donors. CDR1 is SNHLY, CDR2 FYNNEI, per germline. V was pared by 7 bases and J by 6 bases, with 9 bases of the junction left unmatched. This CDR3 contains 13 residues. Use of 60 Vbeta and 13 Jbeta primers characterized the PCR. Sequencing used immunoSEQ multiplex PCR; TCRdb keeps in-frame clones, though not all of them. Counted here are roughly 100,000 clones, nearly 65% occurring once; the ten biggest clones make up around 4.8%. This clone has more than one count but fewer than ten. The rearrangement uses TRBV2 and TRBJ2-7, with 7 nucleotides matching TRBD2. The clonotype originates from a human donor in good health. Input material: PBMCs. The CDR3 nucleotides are TGTGCCAGCACTCGGGACTATATCGGCGAGCAGTACTTC. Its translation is CASTRDYIGEQYF.